A selection of T cell receptor beta chains follows, all from one sample in a study of blood T cell repertoires in COVID-19. Only in-frame clones appear in the TCRdb table, and some are missing; sequencing was by immunoSEQ multiplex PCR. This table holds around 150,000 clones, around four fifths found once. Sequencing input: peripheral blood. The receptor source for this set is a man aged 70 or older with acute or convalescent COVID-19. Both conserved end residues are part of each CDR3. D genes are given only for firm matches. Rows may omit the clone size; those that give it use once, few, many or a size class.

V	size	J	D	CDR3	DNA
TRBV5-1	.	TRBJ2-1	.	CASSLALAGTGGYNEQFF	TGCGCCAGCAGCTTGGCCTTGGCGGGGACTGGGGGATACAATGAGCAGTTCTTC
TRBV5-1	.	TRBJ1-1	TRBD1	CASSNGDRAAIEAFF	TGCGCCAGCAGCAACGGGGACAGGGCGGCGATTGAAGCTTTCTTT
TRBV2	.	TRBJ2-2	TRBD2	CASMGGGLANTGELFF	TGTGCCAGCATGGGAGGGGGACTAGCAAACACCGGGGAGCTGTTTTTT
TRBV4-1	.	TRBJ2-2	TRBD2	CASSQERLAVNTGELFF	TGCGCCAGCAGCCAAGAACGACTAGCGGTGAACACCGGGGAGCTGTTTTTT
TRBV24-1	.	TRBJ2-2	TRBD1	CATSDLRQGADTGELFF	TGTGCCACCAGTGATTTGAGACAGGGGGCGGACACCGGGGAGCTGTTTTTT
TRBV28	.	TRBJ2-7	.	CASSLTAVVGQYF	TGTGCCAGCAGTTTAACTGCGGTAGTCGGGCAGTACTTC
TRBV24-1	once	TRBJ2-1	TRBD1	CATSDRTGATRVEQFF	TGTGCCACCAGTGACCGGACAGGGGCCACCCGAGTGGAGCAGTTCTTC
TRBV7-9	.	TRBJ2-1	TRBD2	CASSLRLAEYNEQFF	TGTGCCAGCAGCTTACGACTAGCGGAATACAATGAGCAGTTCTTC
TRBV27	few	TRBJ2-7	.	CASSFLRGEQYF	TGTGCCAGCAGCTTTCTCAGGGGCGAGCAGTACTTC
TRBV3-1/TRBV3-2	.	TRBJ1-4	.	CASSLVGLEEKLFF	TGTGCCAGCAGCCTCGTGGGGCTTGAGGAAAAACTGTTTTTT
TRBV6-6	.	TRBJ2-7	TRBD2	CASTIAGAYYEQYF	TGTGCCAGCACCATAGCGGGGGCCTACTACGAGCAGTACTTC
TRBV6-1	.	TRBJ2-4	TRBD1	CASSESGQGATDIQYF	TGTGCCAGCAGCGAATCCGGACAGGGGGCGACGGACATTCAGTACTTC
TRBV28	.	TRBJ1-1	.	CASSPPRVEAFF	TGTGCCAGCAGTCCCCCCAGGGTTGAAGCTTTCTTT
TRBV19	.	TRBJ2-2	.	CASSIAGTGELFF	TGTGCCAGTAGTATAGCCGGCACCGGGGAGCTGTTTTTT
TRBV28	.	TRBJ1-1	.	CASSLGRGRLGDTEAFF	TGTGCCAGCAGTTTGGGCAGGGGCAGGTTAGGTGACACTGAAGCTTTCTTT
TRBV10-3	once	TRBJ1-1	.	CAIRYTVLTEAFF	TGTGCCATCAGATATACAGTACTCACTGAAGCTTTCTTT
TRBV10-2	few	TRBJ1-4	.	CASSESPPGKLFF	TGCGCCAGCAGTGAGTCCCCCCCCGGGAAACTGTTTTTT
TRBV28	.	TRBJ2-7	TRBD1	CASGTGKTGSAYEQYF	TGTGCCAGCGGGACCGGCAAGACAGGGAGTGCCTACGAGCAGTACTTC
TRBV5-4	.	TRBJ1-2	.	CASSLHNYGYTF	TGTGCCAGCAGCTTACACAACTATGGCTACACCTTC
TRBV10-3	.	TRBJ2-7	TRBD1	CAISEFGQGIYEQYF	TGTGCCATCAGTGAGTTTGGACAGGGCATCTACGAGCAGTACTTC
TRBV7-9	.	TRBJ1-2	.	CASSQGTPYGYTF	TGTGCCAGCAGCCAGGGGACCCCCTATGGCTACACCTTC
TRBV28	.	TRBJ2-3	.	CASDGTPISDTQYF	TGTGCCAGCGATGGGACACCGATTTCAGATACGCAGTATTTT
TRBV7-9	.	TRBJ1-2	.	CASSSLERESGYTF	TGTGCCAGCAGCTCCCTGGAACGGGAATCGGGCTACACCTTC
TRBV6-5	.	TRBJ2-3	.	CASSAGWGTDTQYF	TGTGCCAGCTCGGCAGGGTGGGGCACAGATACGCAGTATTTT
TRBV2	.	TRBJ2-5	.	CASSVQGMEETQYF	TGTGCCAGCAGTGTCCAGGGGATGGAGGAGACCCAGTACTTC
TRBV25-1	.	TRBJ2-5	.	CASSDPAKETQYF	TGTGCCAGCAGTGATCCAGCGAAAGAGACCCAGTACTTC
TRBV19	.	TRBJ2-6	TRBD1	CASRRDRTISSGANVLTF	TGTGCCAGTAGACGGGACAGAACGATCAGCTCTGGGGCCAACGTCCTGACTTTC
TRBV24-1	once	TRBJ1-1	.	CATSDPRYTEAFF	TGTGCCACCAGTGACCCTAGGTACACTGAAGCTTTCTTT
TRBV12-3/TRBV12-4	few	TRBJ1-3	.	CASSLGFDTIYF	TGTGCCAGCAGTTTAGGTTTCGACACCATATATTTT
TRBV7-8	once	TRBJ1-4	.	CASSPISRAGNEKLFF	TGTGCCAGCAGCCCGATCAGCAGGGCTGGTAATGAAAAACTGTTTTTT